These 5 T cell receptor beta chains were all obtained from the same sample, sequenced in a study of glioma-infiltrating T cells listed by TCRdb under 2016. TCRdb lists the instrument as Illumina MiSeq. TCR alpha and beta CDR3 regions were amplified with the iRepertoire nested amplicon-rescue multiplex PCR (arm-PCR) platform from RNA. In TCRdb, the public reads were trimmed at Q25 with fastp and aligned with MiXCR, with productive beta chains retained. Every entry covers one CDR3 protein and lists the most common genes and DNA from its rows. The sample includes about 410,000 distinct CDR3 sequences, with 41% observed a single time. Together, the top ten hold 12% of the sample. Specimen: glioma tissue, nonneoplastic brain tissue, or PBMCs (not recorded which). These receptors came from a human donor with low-grade glioma or glioblastoma, undergoing nonglioma brain surgery, or in good health (not recorded which).

This clonotype was observed a handful of times. The chain uses TRBV24-1 and TRBJ2-5, with 7 bases aligning to TRBD1. V lost 5 bases to trimming and J lost 2 bases; unmatched junction nucleotides: 4. From germline, CDR1 is KGHDR and CDR2 SFDVKD. There are 14 residues in the CDR3. For the CDR3, the DNA is TGTGCCACCAGTGGGACAGGACGTCAAGAGACCCAGTACTTC. Residues: CATSGTGRQETQYF.

The J gene is TRBJ1-1, the V gene TRBV4-3; D unclear. The CDR3 is 14 amino acids. Trimming took 0 bases from V and 5 from J, leaving 10 bases between them. Germline V gene sequence: CDR1 LGHNA, CDR2 YSLEER. The CDR3 region is CASSQEIVRTEAFF. The CDR3 DNA follows: TGCGCCAGCAGCCAAGAGATAGTTAGGACTGAAGCTTTCTTT.

To note about this clonotype: Relative to the germline gene, one junction end is altered; a read error may explain this. V and J are TRBV10-3 and TRBJ2-5; no clear D gene. CDR3 length: 12 amino acids. Germline V gene data show CDR1 as ENHRY and CDR2 as SYGVKD. The CDR3 loop reads CAIRQLDTFGDF. The DNA of the CDR3 is TGTGCCATCAGACAATTGGATACCTTTGGTGACTTC.

To note about this clonotype: Being one base from a much bigger clone, this may be a read error. The chain carries TRBV27 and TRBJ2-7, with 7 bases fitting TRBD1. From germline, CDR1 is MNHEY and CDR2 SMNVEV (reference sequence). CDR3 length: 14 residues. The CDR3: CASSFYRGTYEKYF. CDR3 in DNA: TGTGCCAGCAGTTTTTACAGGGGTACCTACGAGAAGTACTTC.

The rearrangement joins TRBV7-8 to TRBJ2-3; D is perhaps TRBD2 (7 bases). Germline assignment: CDR1 SGHVS and CDR2 FQNEAQ. V lost 5 bases, J lost 4 bases, and 16 bases lay in between. The CDR3 extends over 15 amino acids. The CDR3 DNA follows: TGTGCCAGCAGCCCCGTGGGGGGGGGCCCAGATACGCAGTATTTT. This encodes CASSPVGGGPDTQYF.